The 31 T cell receptor beta chains in this list originate from one sample, sequenced in a study of blood T cell repertoires in COVID-19. Assay: immunoSEQ multiplex PCR; the TCRdb copy retains only in-frame clones and omits some. The table has about 250,000 clones, about 80% seen once. Input material: PBMCs or T cells enriched from blood (not recorded which). All receptors derive from a man aged 45-65 years who had recovered from COVID-19.

This chain uses TRBV15 with TRBJ2-7; 8 bases are shared with TRBD2. Germline trimming cut 2 bases from V and 5 bases from J; bases unmatched to any gene: 5. The CDR3 sequence is 14 residues long. Germline V lookup: CDR1 LNHNV, CDR2 YYDKDF (reference sequence). The CDR3 region is CATSRRAGVDEQYF. In DNA form, the CDR3 reads TGTGCCACCAGCAGACGAGCGGGAGTGGACGAGCAGTACTTC.

The chain couples TRBV27 to TRBJ1-5; the D is unclear. Trimming left V 5 bases short and J 4 bases short, with 6 bases between. The germline V gene encodes CDR1 MNHEY and CDR2 SMNVEV (reference sequence). This CDR3 has 12 amino acids. The CDR3 coding sequence is TGTGCCAGCAGTAAATATAATCAGCCCCAGCATTTT. Translated, it gives CASSKYNQPQHF.

This clone came up once. This sequence joins TRBV6-5 and TRBJ2-1, with D possibly matching TRBD2 (7 bases). This CDR3 has 16 amino acids. Per germline, CDR1 MNHEY and CDR2 SVGAGI. The V gene lost 2 bases and the J gene lost 9 bases, with 20 bases spanning the gap. The CDR3 loop reads CASSYRRESRGGEQFF. The CDR3 DNA reads as TGTGCCAGCAGTTACAGGCGGGAGTCGCGAGGGGGTGAGCAGTTCTTC.

This clone was counted only a few times. V is TRBV9 and J is TRBJ1-1; D uncertain. The CDR3 covers 15 residues. Trimming shortened V by 0 bases and J by 2 bases, and 11 bases separated the two germline ends. Germline-derived CDR1 and CDR2 are SGDLS and YYNGEE. The CDR3 is CASSVVRGFNTEAFF. CDR3 DNA: TGTGCCAGCAGCGTAGTGCGGGGTTTTAACACTGAAGCTTTCTTT.

This clone was detected only a few times. The chain joins TRBV10-2 to TRBJ2-3; no firm D call. There are 12 residues in the CDR3. Germline values: CDR1 WSHSY, CDR2 SAAADI. Trimming took 7 bases from V and 4 from J, leaving 9 bases between them. CDR3 residues: CASNLGPDTQYF. CDR3 DNA: TGCGCCAGCAACCTTGGCCCAGATACGCAGTATTTT.

The V call is TRBV2, the J call TRBJ2-2, with 12 bases that match TRBD2. The ends lost 6 bases at V and 0 bases at J; junction bases unmatched: 2. The CDR3 contains 16 residues. CDR1 and CDR2 from the germline V gene are SNHLY and FYNNEI. The CDR3 region is CASSRLAGANTGELFF. DNA for the CDR3: TGTGCCAGCAGCCGACTAGCGGGGGCGAACACCGGGGAGCTGTTTTTT.

This chain links TRBV10-3 with TRBJ2-5; D perhaps matches TRBD1 (6 bases). There are 15 residues in the CDR3. Per the germline V gene, CDR1 is ENHRY and CDR2 is SYGVKD. V was pared by 3 bases and J by 4 bases, with 15 bases between. The CDR3, as DNA: TGTGCCATCAGTGAAGGACCGCGAGGGGGAGAGACCCAGTACTTC. This sequence encodes CAISEGPRGGETQYF.

The rearrangement links TRBV20-1 to TRBJ1-2; the D is unclear. CDR3 length equals 11 residues. The V end was cut by 5 bases, the J end by 2 bases, with 6 bases between. Germline-derived CDR1 and CDR2 are DFQATT and SNEGSKA (reference sequence). CDR3 in amino acids: CSADKNYGYTF. The DNA for the CDR3 is TGCAGTGCTGACAAAAACTATGGCTACACCTTC.

This clone was observed a few times. This chain uses TRBV5-6 with TRBJ1-6, with 8 nucleotides matching TRBD1. The CDR3 is 15 amino acids. Germline values: CDR1 SGHDT, CDR2 YYEEEE. The V and J ends lost 1 base and 7 bases, in that order; junction bases with no gene match: 4. CDR3 bases: TGTGCCAGCAGCTTGTTGGACAGGGACAATTCACCCCTCCACTTT. Amino acid sequence: CASSLLDRDNSPLHF.

This clone has ten or more counts. The chain has TRBV11-3 and TRBJ1-5; D ambiguous. CDR3 length equals 13 residues. V shed 2 bases and J shed 4 bases, with 6 bases lying between them. The germline V gene has CDR1 SGHNT and CDR2 YENEEA. This chain's CDR3 is CASSLYSNQPQHF. CDR3 in DNA: TGTGCCAGCAGCTTATACAGTAATCAGCCCCAGCATTTT.

This chain links TRBV4-1 with TRBJ1-2; the D gene is possibly TRBD1 (6 bases). Per the germline V gene, CDR1 is MGHRA and CDR2 is YSYEKL. This CDR3 has 16 residues. Trimming left V 3 bases short and J 2 bases short, with 16 bases between. Here the CDR3 DNA reads TGCGCCAGCAGCCACCTCTACAGGGTCCCCAACTATGGCTACACCTTC. Encoded protein: CASSHLYRVPNYGYTF.

This clone appeared a single time. This chain uses TRBV28 with TRBJ1-5, with unresolved D. Trimming shortened V by 1 base and J by 3 bases, and 13 bases separated the two germline ends. CDR1 is MDHEN, CDR2 SYDVKM, per germline. CDR3 length: 16 residues. Written as DNA, the CDR3 is TGTGCCAGCAGTTTATTCCGGGGAGGCAACAATCAGCCCCAGCATTTT. The encoded protein is CASSLFRGGNNQPQHF.

This clone was detected only a few times. The rearrangement joins TRBV7-3 to TRBJ1-5; D uncertain. The CDR3 sequence is 12 residues long. CDR1 is SGHTA, CDR2 FQGTGA, per germline. V was clipped by 4 bases and J by 4 bases, with 5 bases between them. The CDR3 loop reads CASSSGNQPQHF. The CDR3 nucleotides are TGTGCCAGCAGCTCAGGAAATCAGCCCCAGCATTTT.

As to this clone: One end of the junction is discordant with germline, which a read error may explain. V usage is TRBV11-3 and J usage is TRBJ2-7; D remains ambiguous. The germline CDR1 and CDR2 sequences are SGHNT and YENEEA. The CDR3 covers 12 residues. CDR3 nucleotides: TGTGCCAGCAGCTTAGATCGCGCAGCGCACTCCTTC. Translation: CASSLDRAAHSF.

This clone was detected once. CDR3 protein: CASGYLRSEQYF. In nucleotides, the CDR3 is TGTGCCAGCGGCTACTTGAGGAGCGAGCAGTACTTC. The chain carries TRBV27 and TRBJ2-7, with D unclear. CDR3 length: 12 residues. V was cut by 8 bases and J by 6 bases, with 14 bases left in between. CDR1 is MNHEY, CDR2 SMNVEV, per germline (reference sequence).

The table lists this clone with a few counts. The chain is built from TRBV3-1 (or the pseudogene TRBV3-2) and TRBJ1-1; 9 positions agree with TRBD1. Germline CDR1 reads LGHDT; CDR2 reads YNNKEL (reference sequence). V lost 0 bases to trimming and J lost 0 bases; unmatched junction nucleotides: 14. The CDR3 runs 20 residues. The CDR3 loop is CASSQEVRGTGFRMNTEAFF. The DNA for the CDR3 is TGTGCCAGCAGCCAAGAGGTCCGTGGGACAGGGTTTCGAATGAACACTGAAGCTTTCTTT.

This chain joins TRBV19 and TRBJ2-7, with D possibly TRBD1 on 6 matching bases. V lost 5 bases and J lost 6, with 14 bases in between. CDR1 is LNHDA and CDR2 is SQIVND in the germline V gene (reference sequence). The length of the CDR3 is 13 residues. The CDR3 reads CASSAKQGGEQYF. DNA of the CDR3: TGTGCCAGTAGTGCCAAACAGGGTGGCGAGCAGTACTTC.

V and J are TRBV19 and TRBJ1-4; 8 positions match TRBD1. The J segment lost 8 bases and the V segment lost 6 bases, leaving 11 bases of the junction unmatched. The CDR3 is made up of 15 amino acids. The germline V gene has CDR1 LNHDA and CDR2 SQIVND (reference sequence). DNA of the CDR3: TGTGCCAGTAGGCGGACAGGGCGAGTAGAAGAAAAACTGTTTTTT. Translated: CASRRTGRVEEKLFF.

The rearrangement joins TRBV6-4 to TRBJ2-3; D is possibly TRBD1 (6 bases). Germline values: CDR1 MRHNA, CDR2 SNTAGT. The length of the CDR3 is 13 residues. Trimming left V 5 bases short and J 4 bases short, with 10 bases between. The CDR3 reads CASSSQGADTQYF. The CDR3 DNA follows: TGTGCCAGCAGTTCACAGGGAGCAGATACGCAGTATTTT.

The rearrangement uses TRBV7-3 and TRBJ2-3; 12 bases are shared with TRBD2. CDR1 SGHTA and CDR2 FQGTGA come from the germline V gene. V gave up 4 bases and J gave up 0 bases; unmatched junction bases: 2. The CDR3 totals 16 residues. CDR3 nucleotides: TGTGCCAGCAGCTCCGGACTAGCGGGAAGCACAGATACGCAGTATTTT. Its protein product is CASSSGLAGSTDTQYF.

This chain connects TRBV28 to TRBJ2-5; D is unresolved. The CDR3 spans 13 residues. With 7 bases removed from V and 2 bases from J, the gap between germline ends came to 11 bases. From germline, CDR1 is MDHEN and CDR2 SYDVKM. CDR3 nucleotides: TGTGCCAGCAACGATCGGTTTCAAGAGACCCAGTACTTC. This encodes CASNDRFQETQYF.

This clone has only one observation. The J gene is TRBJ2-7, the V gene TRBV10-3; the match to TRBD1 covers 7 bases. The CDR3 covers 13 residues. Trimming cost V 3 bases and J 4 bases; bases outside gene matches: 3. The germline V gene encodes CDR1 ENHRY and CDR2 SYGVKD. This CDR3 reads CAISEVQGYEQYF. CDR3 bases: TGTGCCATCAGTGAAGTACAGGGGTACGAGCAGTACTTC.

CDR3 DNA: TGTGCCAGCAGCTTAAGGGGACAGGGGGCGGATGGCTACACCTTC. Translated: CASSLRGQGADGYTF. The V and J genes are TRBV7-9 and TRBJ1-2, with 12 bases aligning to TRBD1. The CDR3 runs to 15 residues. Germline lookup yields CDR1 SEHNR and CDR2 FQNEAQ (reference sequence). The J segment lost 6 bases and the V segment lost 2 bases, leaving 4 bases of the junction unmatched.

This clone was picked up a small number of times. V usage is TRBV3-1 (or the pseudogene TRBV3-2) and J usage is TRBJ1-6, with TRBD1 matching 7 bases. In germline, CDR1 is LGHDT, CDR2 YNNKEL (reference sequence). V trimming: 7 bases; J trimming: 9 bases; junction bases outside the gene matches: 12. This CDR3 contains 15 residues. The CDR3 nucleotides read TGTGCCAGCACCTCAGCCGGGACAGAGATTTCACCCCTCCACTTT. Its translation: CASTSAGTEISPLHF.

J is TRBJ1-2 and V is TRBV5-6; no definite D call. V shed 4 bases and J shed 4 bases, with 17 bases lying between them. CDR1 SGHDT and CDR2 YYEEEE come from the germline V gene. The CDR3 consists of 15 residues. CDR3 residues: CASSPLPQEGYGYTF. The CDR3 nucleotides read TGTGCCAGCAGCCCCCTACCACAAGAGGGCTATGGCTACACCTTC.

CDR3 amino acids: CASSTVGGGKTRSGELFF. DNA for the CDR3: TGTGCCAGCAGCACGGTCGGCGGGGGCAAGACCAGGTCCGGGGAGCTGTTTTTT. The V gene is TRBV28, the J gene TRBJ2-2, with D perhaps matching TRBD2 (7 bases). This CDR3 has 18 amino acids. Trimming cost V 6 bases and J 6 bases, with 26 bases left between them. The germline gives CDR1 MDHEN, CDR2 SYDVKM.

The J gene is TRBJ1-2, the V gene TRBV5-6; 9 nucleotides match TRBD1. The CDR3 has 12 amino acids. J gave up 7 bases and V 6 bases, and 4 bases lay outside the gene matches. In germline, CDR1 is SGHDT, CDR2 YYEEEE. The CDR3 DNA is TGTGCCAGCACCGGGACAGGGCGTGGCTACACCTTC. This translates into CASTGTGRGYTF.

The gene calls are TRBV7-2 and TRBJ1-5; tentative D call: TRBD1 (6 bases). CDR3 length: 16 amino acids. The V end lost 1 base, the J end lost 4 bases, and 14 bases lay between the germline ends. Germline assignment: CDR1 SGHTA and CDR2 FQGNSA. The CDR3 bases are TGTGCCAGCAGCTTAGGGGCAGGGGCTCGTAATCAGCCCCAGCATTTT. This translates into CASSLGAGARNQPQHF.

The genes are TRBV19 and TRBJ1-5; weak D call: TRBD1 (5 bases). The CDR3 sequence is 17 residues long. Trimming shortened V by 3 bases and J by 7 bases, and 22 bases separated the two germline ends. The germline CDR1 and CDR2 sequences are LNHDA and SQIVND (reference sequence). The CDR3 nucleotides are TGTGCCAGTAGTATTTCGTGGGGCGCGGCTGACCGGCAGCCCCAGCATTTT. Translated, it gives CASSISWGAADRQPQHF. Filled out from reference TRBV19 and TRBJ1-5, the complete variable domain reads DGGITQSPKYLFRKEGQNVTLSCEQNLNHDAMYWYRQDPGQGLRLIYYSQIVNDFQKGDIAEGYSVSREKKESFPLTVTSAQKNPTAFYLCASSISWGAADRQPQHFGDGTRLSIL.

This chain links TRBV3-1 (or the pseudogene TRBV3-2) with TRBJ1-2; possible D gene TRBD1, 5 bases. CDR1 LGHDT and CDR2 YNNKEL come from the germline V gene (reference sequence). Trimming removed 4 bases from V and 7 bases from J, with 16 bases in between. CDR3 size: 14 residues. Here the CDR3 DNA reads TGTGCCAGCAGCCCCTACGTGGACACCTTTGGCTACACCTTC. Its protein is CASSPYVDTFGYTF.

The V gene is TRBV6-5, the J gene TRBJ1-5; D gene unclear. The CDR3 is 14 amino acids. Trimming removed 7 bases from V and 4 bases from J, with 14 bases in between. The germline V gene encodes CDR1 MNHEY and CDR2 SVGAGI. CDR3 loop: CASTRGNENQPQHF. The CDR3 DNA reads TGTGCCAGCACAAGAGGGAATGAGAATCAGCCCCAGCATTTT.